This is a list of T cell receptor beta chains from one sample in a study of cytomegalovirus exposure and HLA in healthy donors. The protocol was immunoSEQ multiplex PCR, while the TCRdb copy is restricted to in-frame clones and leaves out a portion. The table includes some 150,000 clones, about 89% detected once. Sample: PBMCs. The receptors were sampled from a woman aged 18 to 35 in good health and CMV-seropositive. The CDR3 runs from the conserved cysteine through the conserved F or W. Each record gives: D gene, J gene, clone size, V gene, CDR3 protein, CDR3 DNA. D genes are given only for firm matches. Only part of the rows carry a size: once, few, many, or a class if the clone is expanded.

D: .; J: TRBJ2-1; size: .; V: TRBV11-1; CDR3: CASSLGVPKGYNEQFF; DNA: TGTGCCAGCAGCTTAGGGGTTCCCAAGGGGTACAATGAGCAGTTCTTC
D: .; J: TRBJ1-4; size: .; V: TRBV19; CDR3: CASTQALSVEKLFF; DNA: TGTGCCAGTACCCAAGCGCTGTCCGTTGAAAAACTGTTTTTT
D: TRBD1; J: TRBJ1-5; size: .; V: TRBV23-1; CDR3: CASSQSRDRTQGSNQPQHF; DNA: TGCGCCAGCAGTCAATCCCGGGACAGGACTCAAGGGAGCAATCAGCCCCAGCATTTT
D: .; J: TRBJ1-2; size: .; V: TRBV28; CDR3: CASSLGAGEVYGYTF; DNA: TGTGCCAGCAGTTTAGGGGCAGGGGAAGTCTATGGCTACACCTTC
D: .; J: TRBJ2-7; size: .; V: TRBV27; CDR3: CASSFLGTEQYF; DNA: TGTGCCAGCAGTTTCCTAGGTACCGAGCAGTACTTC
D: .; J: TRBJ2-7; size: .; V: TRBV5-6; CDR3: CASSWHSLYEQYF; DNA: TGTGCCAGCAGCTGGCACAGCCTCTACGAGCAGTACTTC
D: .; J: TRBJ2-5; size: .; V: TRBV27; CDR3: CASSSATNRPGQKRIWSWLETQYF; DNA: TGTGCCAGCAGTTCCGCAACCAACCGACCGGGTCAAAAAAGAATTTGGTCGTGGTTGGAGACCCAGTACTTC
D: .; J: TRBJ2-5; size: .; V: TRBV4-3; CDR3: CASSQPDFEETQYF; DNA: TGCGCCAGCAGCCAACCTGACTTTGAAGAGACCCAGTACTTC
D: .; J: TRBJ2-7; size: few; V: TRBV4-1; CDR3: CASSQDGQGRRYEQYF; DNA: TGCGCCAGCAGCCAAGATGGGCAGGGGCGACGGTACGAGCAGTACTTC
D: TRBD1; J: TRBJ2-7; size: few; V: TRBV5-8; CDR3: CASPRTGAHEQYF; DNA: TGTGCCAGCCCGAGGACAGGCGCCCACGAGCAGTACTTC
D: TRBD1; J: TRBJ2-7; size: .; V: TRBV10-2; CDR3: CASSEGQGASYEQYF; DNA: TGCGCCAGCAGTGAGGGACAGGGGGCTAGTTACGAGCAGTACTTC
D: .; J: TRBJ2-1; size: .; V: TRBV28; CDR3: CASSFLAATSNEQFF; DNA: TGTGCCAGCAGTTTTCTGGCCGCGACTTCCAATGAGCAGTTCTTC
D: .; J: TRBJ2-1; size: .; V: TRBV6-1; CDR3: CAASRSSGGGEQFF; DNA: TGTGCCGCGAGCCGTTCTAGCGGAGGGGGTGAGCAGTTCTTC
D: TRBD2; J: TRBJ2-5; size: .; V: TRBV7-9; CDR3: CASSLGGLAEYF; DNA: TGTGCCAGCAGCTTGGGCGGACTAGCCGAGTACTTC
D: TRBD2; J: TRBJ2-1; size: .; V: TRBV7-9; CDR3: CASISAAGVSNEQFF; DNA: TGTGCCAGCATCTCGGCAGCGGGAGTGTCGAATGAGCAGTTCTTC
D: .; J: TRBJ2-5; size: .; V: TRBV6-5; CDR3: CASSYGIAGRETQYF; DNA: TGTGCCAGCAGTTACGGTATAGCTGGGAGAGAGACCCAGTACTTC
D: .; J: TRBJ1-2; size: .; V: TRBV7-2; CDR3: CASSLDGGKERGYTF; DNA: TGTGCCAGCAGCTTAGATGGGGGGAAGGAGCGTGGCTACACCTTC
D: TRBD2; J: TRBJ2-7; size: .; V: TRBV4-1; CDR3: CASSQLAGGPYEQYF; DNA: TGCGCCAGCAGCCAATTAGCGGGAGGTCCCTACGAGCAGTACTTC
D: .; J: TRBJ2-3; size: once; V: TRBV30; CDR3: CAWSATPDTQYF; DNA: TGTGCCTGGAGTGCTACTCCGGATACGCAGTATTTT
D: TRBD1; J: TRBJ1-2; size: .; V: TRBV9; CDR3: CASSVESYGTGVAYGYTF; DNA: TGTGCCAGCAGCGTAGAGAGCTACGGGACAGGGGTAGCCTATGGCTACACCTTC